The following is a T cell receptor beta chain sequence with its context. Its target is not known. This CDR3 is 15 amino acids long. Germline CDR1 is MDHEN and CDR2 is SYDVKM. V was shortened by 7 bases and J by 4 bases, with 20 bases between the two germline ends. These data belong to a study of graft-versus-host responses after intestinal transplantation. The wider study: Each patient got anti-thymocyte globulin induction, then tacrolimus and steroids for roughly 3 years. Whole-study results and caveats: Peak circulating GvH clone levels were associated with early post-transplant HvG declines. Recipient-marrow GvH clones were detected, some having first appeared in ileum or blood.

Profiled with immunoSEQ multiplex PCR; TCRdb holds only in-frame clones, not every one. The sample lists about 41,000 clones, roughly 96% occurring once. Sequencing was performed on unstimulated CD8+ T cells sorted from spleen or lymph node cells, taken before transplant. The receptor was derived from a human donor who was the organ donor for an intestinal transplant. V and J are TRBV28 and TRBJ2-7; unclear D gene. This CDR3 is CASTPQGAAQYEQYF. In DNA, the CDR3 is TGTGCCAGCACCCCCCAAGGCGCTGCCCAGTACGAGCAGTACTTC.